The 4 T cell receptor beta chains in this list originate from one sample, sequenced in a study of blood T cells in healthy people across ages (dated by TCRdb to the mid-2010s). The protocol used for the library was 5' RACE. Data came from an Illumina HiSeq 2500. A second PCR of roughly 6 to 11 cycles was run with a J-beta primer mix and a sample-barcoded 5' primer. TCRdb's own reprocessing of the public reads used fastp at Q25 and MiXCR and kept productive beta chains. Under each unique CDR3 protein, matching rows form one entry showing the most common genes and DNA. The sample yields approximately 810,000 distinct CDR3 sequences; around 28% were counted once. Approximately 15% of the sample belongs to the ten largest clones. Sequencing was done on a sample of blood. The receptors were gathered from a woman older than 75 in good health.

The J gene is TRBJ2-2, the V gene TRBV6-2 or TRBV6-3; perhaps TRBD2 as D (7 bases). Between the trimmed V and J ends, which lost 5 bases and 3 bases, there was a span of 13 bases. The V gene's germline CDR1 is MNHEY and CDR2 SVGEGT. The CDR3 covers 15 residues. The CDR3 loop is CASSGGGAYTGELFF. In DNA form, the CDR3 reads TGTGCCAGCAGTGGGGGGGGGGCGTACACCGGGGAGCTGTTTTTT.

Worth noting for this clonotype: A read error may account for a junction end that differs from germline. The rearrangement links TRBV7-8 to TRBJ2-1; 9 nucleotides align to TRBD2. The V gene's germline CDR1 is SGHVS and CDR2 FQNEAQ. The CDR3 is made up of 15 amino acids. The CDR3 DNA is TGCGCCAGCAGCCCCTTAGCGGGGGAACACAATGAGCAGTTCTTC. Amino acid sequence: CASSPLAGEHNEQFF.

This clonotype was found once. Since a much larger clone is just one base distant, this may be a read error. The genes are TRBV11-2 and TRBJ1-5; no firm D call. The V gene lost 4 bases and the J gene lost 0 bases, with 10 bases spanning the gap. Germline assignment: CDR1 SGHAT and CDR2 FQNNGV. The CDR3 contains 15 residues. Written as DNA, the CDR3 is TGTGCCAGCAGCTGTAACGGGCATAGCAATCAGCCCCAGCATTTT. This codes for CASSCNGHSNQPQHF.

Of note for this clonotype: Given a much more abundant clone one base away, this may be a read error. The V call is TRBV10-3, the J call TRBJ1-1; D remains ambiguous. Germline CDR1 ENHRY, CDR2 SYGVKD. The CDR3 extends over 12 amino acids. V lost 5 bases to trimming and J lost 1 base, with 5 bases between them. This chain's CDR3 is CAISLRNTEAFF. CDR3 coding DNA: TGTGCCATCAGTCTAAGGAACACTGAAGCTTTCTTT.